This T cell receptor beta chain was sequenced during a study of blood T cell repertoires in COVID-19. Study context: Acute-phase and convalescent COVID-19 samples originated in the United States, Italy and Spain. Sources were T cells, B-cell-depleted T cells, or PBMCs; the material itself was cDNA or gDNA.

With V trimmed by 5 bases and J by 1 base, 2 bases remained unmatched. The germline V gene encodes CDR1 MNHEY and CDR2 SVGEGT. The CDR3 spans 14 residues. Original processing notes: It was from reference gene primer amplification that nucleated cell counts were estimated. Sequencing used immunoSEQ multiplex PCR; TCRdb keeps in-frame clones, though not all of them. V and J calls and clone size are copied from that table; D and trimming were computed from the DNA. The sample records 120,000 to 150,000 clones, approximately 79% being singletons. Input material: peripheral blood. The V gene is TRBV6-2 or TRBV6-3, the J gene TRBJ1-1; TRBD1 matches 9 bases. The clonotype originates from a man aged 55 to 70 with acute or convalescent COVID-19. The CDR3 spells CASSVTGGNTEAFF. Written as DNA, the CDR3 is TGTGCCAGCAGTGTGACAGGGGGGAACACTGAAGCTTTCTTT.